These T cell receptor beta chains were read from a single sample in a study of shared clonotypes between healthy human individuals. The repertoire was sequenced with immunoSEQ multiplex PCR; TCRdb's copy has only in-frame clones and lacks some. The table lists 490,000 or so clones, around 80% of them singletons. Sequencing input: PBMCs. All receptors come from a woman aged 40 to 50 in good health. Some clones in this sample may be carry-over from other donors' samples. The CDR3 runs from the conserved cysteine through the conserved F or W. A D gene is named only where the DNA matches it firmly. Clone size is stated in some rows and not others, as once, few, many or a class when expanded.

>.|17|TRBV9|TRBD2|TRBJ2-3
TGTGCCAGCAGCGTAGGTGTTGCGGGAGGGGGGCCAGATACGCAGTATTTT
CASSVGVAGGGPDTQYF
>.|17|TRBV27|TRBD1|TRBJ2-2
TGTGCCAGCAGTTCTCAGACAGGGCGGTGGGGAACCGGGGAGCTGTTTTTT
CASSSQTGRWGTGELFF
>.|13|TRBV14|TRBD1|TRBJ1-3
TGTGCCAGCACGACAGGGGCTGGAAACACCATATATTTT
CASTTGAGNTIYF
>.|13|TRBV29-1|TRBD2|TRBJ2-5
TGCAGCGTTGGGTGGGGGGGATACGAGACCCAGTACTTC
CSVGWGGYETQYF
>.|15|TRBV7-2|TRBD1|TRBJ2-2
TGTGCCAGCGCTGTACAGGGGGCGAGCACCGGGGAGCTGTTTTTT
CASAVQGASTGELFF
>.|14|TRBV6-5|TRBD1|TRBJ1-6
TGTGCCAGCACCCAAAACAGGGGTTATTCACCCCTCCACTTT
CASTQNRGYSPLHF
>.|16|TRBV28|TRBD1|TRBJ1-2
TGTGCCATCAGTACTTCCGGGACAGCAATGTCGTATGGCTACACCTTC
CAISTSGTAMSYGYTF
>.|14|TRBV16|.|TRBJ2-5
TGTGCCAGCAGTCAAGGCCCACTCCAAGAGACCCAGTACTTC
CASSQGPLQETQYF
>.|15|TRBV7-6|.|TRBJ1-5
TGTGCCAGCAGCCCGGAGCGGGGGTTCAATCAGCCCCAGCATTTT
CASSPERGFNQPQHF
>.|17|TRBV19|.|TRBJ2-2
TGTGCCAGTAGTATACACTCAGGGGACCCGAACACCGGGGAGCTGTTTTTT
CASSIHSGDPNTGELFF
>.|15|TRBV5-1|TRBD1|TRBJ1-5
TGCGCCAGCAGCATAGGACAGGGGGATTCGCAGCCCCAGCATTTT
CASSIGQGDSQPQHF
>.|15|TRBV7-8|.|TRBJ1-1
TGTGCCAGCAGCTTAGCTGAGGCTATGAACACTGAAGCTTTCTTT
CASSLAEAMNTEAFF
>.|15|TRBV21-1|.|TRBJ1-5
TGTGCCAGCAGCCACCGGACAGGTTACAATCAGCCCCAGCATTTT
CASSHRTGYNQPQHF
>.|11|TRBV2|.|TRBJ2-5
TGTGCCAGCAGTGAAGAGGAGACCCAGTACTTC
CASSEEETQYF
>many|15|TRBV6-6|.|TRBJ2-1
TGTGCCAGCAGCCCGACTAGAGGGGGGCACAATGAGCAGTTCTTC
CASSPTRGGHNEQFF
>.|13|TRBV7-9|.|TRBJ2-5
TGTGCCAGCAGCCTCGACCCGAGGGAGACCCAGTACTTC
CASSLDPRETQYF
>.|13|TRBV6-5|.|TRBJ2-2
TGTGCCAGCAGTTACTCAGTCACCGGGGAGCTGTTTTTT
CASSYSVTGELFF
>.|14|TRBV2|TRBD1|TRBJ1-1
TGTGCCAGCAGTGAGGAGGGGGCTGGAACTGAAGCTTTCTTT
CASSEEGAGTEAFF
>.|15|TRBV5-1|TRBD2|TRBJ2-1
TGCGCCAGCAGATTGGGCCTAGCGGGAGGGGATGAGCAGTTCTTC
CASRLGLAGGDEQFF
>.|13|TRBV6-5|.|TRBJ1-2
TGTGCCAGCAGAATGGAAGGGTATGATGGCTACACCTTC
CASRMEGYDGYTF
>.|14|TRBV2|.|TRBJ2-1
TGTGCCAGCATTTTGACAGGTTATGGAGATGAGCAGTTCTTC
CASILTGYGDEQFF
>.|16|TRBV10-3|TRBD2|TRBJ2-3
TGTGCCATCAGTGGAGTAATGGGACTAGGCACAGATACGCAGTATTTT
CAISGVMGLGTDTQYF
>few|12|TRBV5-4|TRBD1|TRBJ1-2
TGTGCCAGCAGCGGACAGGTAGATGGCTACACCTTC
CASSGQVDGYTF
>.|14|TRBV7-3|TRBD2|TRBJ2-1
TGTGCCAGCAGCTTGGGACTAGCATACAATGAGCAGTTCTTC
CASSLGLAYNEQFF
>.|14|TRBV5-1|TRBD1|TRBJ2-7
TGCGCCAGCAGCTCTGGACAGGGATTCAACGAGCAGTACTTC
CASSSGQGFNEQYF
>few|13|TRBV7-3|.|TRBJ1-5
TGTGCCAGCAGCCCCTCGCCCAATCAGCCCCAGCATTTT
CASSPSPNQPQHF
>.|14|TRBV19|TRBD1|TRBJ1-5
TGTGCCAGTAGTTCAACAGGGGGTCATCAGCCCCAGCATTTT
CASSSTGGHQPQHF
>.|12|TRBV4-2|.|TRBJ2-3
TGTGCCAGCAGCCAAGAGGGAGATACGCAGTATTTT
CASSQEGDTQYF
>.|14|TRBV2|.|TRBJ2-7
TGTGCTAGCCTCTACGGGAGAGGGGTCCACGAGCAGTACTTC
CASLYGRGVHEQYF
>.|17|TRBV2|TRBD2|TRBJ2-7
TGTGCCAGCAGTGAACGGCGGGCTAGCGGACGATCCTACGAGCAGTACTTC
CASSERRASGRSYEQYF
>once|12|TRBV29-1|.|TRBJ2-7
TGCAGCGTTGAAGAAGGTGTGAGCGAGCAGTACTTC
CSVEEGVSEQYF
>few|15|TRBV7-9|.|TRBJ2-1
TGTGCCAGCAGCGAAGGTCGTGGCCCCTACAATGAGCAGTTCTTC
CASSEGRGPYNEQFF
>.|16|TRBV30|.|TRBJ2-7
TGTGCCTGGAGTGTGACCGGGGGGCAGGGCTATTACGAGCAGTACTTC
CAWSVTGGQGYYEQYF
>.|16|TRBV18|.|TRBJ2-3
TGTGCCAGCTCACTATACCAGGGTAGTGGCACAGATACGCAGTATTTT
CASSLYQGSGTDTQYF
>.|8|TRBV27|.|TRBJ2-7
TGTGCCAGCAGTGGGCAGTACTTC
CASSGQYF
>.|14|TRBV2|TRBD1|TRBJ1-2
TGTGCCAGCAGTACAGGGGGCGTTTTGTATGGCTACACCTTC
CASSTGGVLYGYTF
>.|12|TRBV29-1|.|TRBJ2-3
TGCAGCGTTGAAACGACGCCAGATACGCAGTATTTT
CSVETTPDTQYF
>.|16|TRBV7-8|TRBD2|TRBJ2-2
TGTGCCAGCATCCCATCAGCGGGAACGAACACCGGGGAGCTGTTTTTT
CASIPSAGTNTGELFF
>few|13|TRBV2|.|TRBJ1-1
TGTGCCAGCACCATCTATATGAACACTGAAGCTTTCTTT
CASTIYMNTEAFF
>.|14|TRBV6-4|TRBD1|TRBJ1-5
TGTGCCAGCAGCTCCTCAGGGGGCGAACAGCCCCAGCATTTT
CASSSSGGEQPQHF
>.|15|TRBV7-2|TRBD1|TRBJ1-3
TGTGCCAGCAGCTTCCCAACAGGGGGTGGAAACACCATATATTTT
CASSFPTGGGNTIYF
>.|16|TRBV28|TRBD2|TRBJ2-7
TGTGCCAGCAGTTCCCCCGGGACTAGCGGGAGAGACGAGCAGTACTTC
CASSSPGTSGRDEQYF
>.|17|TRBV9|.|TRBJ2-5
TGTGCCAGCAGCGTAGGAGGGGGTGGCTCGGGGGTCGAGACCCAGTACTTC
CASSVGGGGSGVETQYF
>once|15|TRBV7-9|.|TRBJ2-2
TGTGCCAGCAGCTTAAACAACGCGAACACCGGGGAGCTGTTTTTT
CASSLNNANTGELFF
>.|14|TRBV11-2|.|TRBJ2-5
TGTGCCAGCACCCTAGGTCGGACGCAAGAGACCCAGTACTTC
CASTLGRTQETQYF
>.|12|TRBV7-3|.|TRBJ2-1
TGTGCCAGCAGCGCCCGACTAAATGAGCAGTTCTTC
CASSARLNEQFF
>.|16|TRBV18|.|TRBJ2-2
TGTGCCAGCTCCCCAGAGACTCTCGCGAACACCGGGGAGCTGTTTTTT
CASSPETLANTGELFF
>.|13|TRBV18|.|TRBJ2-2
TGTGCCAGCTCACCGGAGAACACCGGGGAGCTGTTTTTT
CASSPENTGELFF
>.|11|TRBV29-1|.|TRBJ2-1
TGCAGCGTTCCCCTAGTTAATGAGCAGTTCTTC
CSVPLVNEQFF
>many|12|TRBV9|.|TRBJ2-7
TGTGCCAGCAGCTCTCAGGGTCACGAGCAGTACTTC
CASSSQGHEQYF
>.|13|TRBV9|.|TRBJ2-3
TGTGCCAGCAGCCCCAGGACCACAGATACGCAGTATTTT
CASSPRTTDTQYF
>.|15|TRBV19|.|TRBJ2-5
TGTGCCAGTAGTATAGGTGCGCAGACGCAAGAGACCCAGTACTTC
CASSIGAQTQETQYF
>.|16|TRBV13|TRBD1|TRBJ2-5
TGTGCCAGCAGCTCTACAAGCGGACAGGGTGGGGAGACCCAGTACTTC
CASSSTSGQGGETQYF
>.|14|TRBV7-8|.|TRBJ2-3
TGTGCCAGCAGCTTAGTGGGGGCTGTAGATACGCAGTATTTT
CASSLVGAVDTQYF
>few|11|TRBV6-5|.|TRBJ2-7
TGTGCCAGCAGAAATACCTACGAGCAGTACTTC
CASRNTYEQYF
>many|14|TRBV7-3|.|TRBJ1-6
TGTGCCAGCAGCTCCGGGGCTTATAATTCACCCCTCCACTTT
CASSSGAYNSPLHF
>.|14|TRBV7-9|.|TRBJ1-2
TGTGCCAGCAGCTTACACAGGGATCGCTATGGCTACACCTTC
CASSLHRDRYGYTF